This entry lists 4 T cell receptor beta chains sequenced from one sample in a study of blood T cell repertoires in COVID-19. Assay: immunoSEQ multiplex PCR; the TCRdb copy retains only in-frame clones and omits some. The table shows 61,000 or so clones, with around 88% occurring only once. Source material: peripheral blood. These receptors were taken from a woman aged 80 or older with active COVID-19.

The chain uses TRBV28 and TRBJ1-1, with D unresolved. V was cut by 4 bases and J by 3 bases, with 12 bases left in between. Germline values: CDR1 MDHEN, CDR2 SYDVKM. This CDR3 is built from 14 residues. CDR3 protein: CASSSPGGYTEAFF. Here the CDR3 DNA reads TGTGCCAGCAGTTCCCCCGGAGGGTACACTGAAGCTTTCTTT.

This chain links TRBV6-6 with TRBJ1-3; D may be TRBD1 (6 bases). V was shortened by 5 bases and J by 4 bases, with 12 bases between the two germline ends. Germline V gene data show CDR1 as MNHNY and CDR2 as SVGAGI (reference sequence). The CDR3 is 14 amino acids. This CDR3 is CASSHRDNGNTIYF. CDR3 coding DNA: TGTGCCAGCAGTCACCGGGACAACGGAAACACCATATATTTT.

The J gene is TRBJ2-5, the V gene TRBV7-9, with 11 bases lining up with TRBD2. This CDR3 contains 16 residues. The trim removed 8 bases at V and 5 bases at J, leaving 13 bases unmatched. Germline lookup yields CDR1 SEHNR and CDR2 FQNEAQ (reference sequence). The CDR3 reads CASRGLLAGVQETQYF. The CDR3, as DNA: TGTGCCAGCCGCGGTCTACTAGCGGGGGTACAGGAGACCCAGTACTTC.

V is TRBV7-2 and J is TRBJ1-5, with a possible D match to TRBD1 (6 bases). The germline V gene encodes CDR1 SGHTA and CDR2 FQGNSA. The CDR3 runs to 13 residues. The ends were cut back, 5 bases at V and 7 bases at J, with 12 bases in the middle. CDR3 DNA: TGTGCCAGCAGCCAAAGGGGGGGACAGCCCCAGCATTTT. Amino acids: CASSQRGGQPQHF.